This TCR beta chain originates from a study of blood T cell repertoires in COVID-19 (TCRdb year 2020). With respect to the entire study: Collaborator samples came from the United States, Italy and Spain and covered acute and convalescent phases of COVID-19. The material from the prospective study consisted of cDNA or gDNA derived from T cells, B-cell-depleted T cells, or PBMCs. Subjects who had been exposed to COVID-19, were actively infected with it, or had recovered from it provided the deeply sampled blood TCRbeta repertoires that made up the dataset. The repertoires were released in a freely available public database meant as a resource for research on the immune response to SARS-CoV-2. Samples were obtained from the ongoing ImmuneRACE study (first 160 participants) and from some 1,300 subjects provided by 6 global collaborators. A de-identified subject ID, COVID-19 status, age in years and sex were almost always included in the sample metadata. Where available, HLA class I and class II types were taken from metadata supplied by the sample provider and were not determined by assay-based typing.

TCRbeta CDR3 regions were amplified from genomic DNA by means of the immunoSEQ Assay, a bias-controlled multiplex PCR. As for the original processing: The number of nucleated cells in each sample was estimated from the amplification of reference gene primers within the assay. Sequence reads were collapsed and filtered to measure the absolute abundance of every unique TCRbeta CDR3 rearrangement. Productive Simpson clonality was computed per sample as the square root of Simpson's diversity index over productive rearrangements. The clones in this table, taken by TCRdb from immuneACCESS, are in-frame only. Not every clone is retained; where verified, under half of the shortfall comes from an unresolved V gene, and the cause of the rest is unknown. The V and J calls and clone size come from that table; D and trimming were worked out from the DNA. The sample table shows about 230,000 clones, and roughly 83% are seen once. The ten top clones hold around 30% of the sample.

Points on this clone: The antigen it recognizes is unknown. The input lacks base qualities; no much larger clone sits a single base away.

The CDR3 covers 13 residues, taking in both the cysteine and the phenylalanine. CDR3 DNA is the only sequence kept; it has 39 bases, read in frame from the first base. Cut back by 3 bases and 1 base, the V and J ends lie 6 bases apart. Sequences LNHDA (CDR1) and SQIVND (CDR2) are obtained from the germline V gene (reference sequence). What the authors observed across the whole study: Clinical and demographic metadata were provided uncurated, with the amount varying by source and participant.

Each collaborating institution followed its own protocols to collect whole blood in K2EDTA tubes. For TCRbeta analysis, collaborators shipped samples in one of three forms: frozen whole blood, isolated PBMCs, or DNA extracted from either of those sample types. Sequenced sample: peripheral blood. The chain joins TRBV19 to TRBJ2-5; the D gene remains uncertain. The receptor was isolated from a man aged 35-49 years with acute or convalescent COVID-19. The DNA sequence is TGTGCCAGTAGTATCTTCCCCCAAGAGACCCAGTACTTC. It translates to CASSIFPQETQYF.